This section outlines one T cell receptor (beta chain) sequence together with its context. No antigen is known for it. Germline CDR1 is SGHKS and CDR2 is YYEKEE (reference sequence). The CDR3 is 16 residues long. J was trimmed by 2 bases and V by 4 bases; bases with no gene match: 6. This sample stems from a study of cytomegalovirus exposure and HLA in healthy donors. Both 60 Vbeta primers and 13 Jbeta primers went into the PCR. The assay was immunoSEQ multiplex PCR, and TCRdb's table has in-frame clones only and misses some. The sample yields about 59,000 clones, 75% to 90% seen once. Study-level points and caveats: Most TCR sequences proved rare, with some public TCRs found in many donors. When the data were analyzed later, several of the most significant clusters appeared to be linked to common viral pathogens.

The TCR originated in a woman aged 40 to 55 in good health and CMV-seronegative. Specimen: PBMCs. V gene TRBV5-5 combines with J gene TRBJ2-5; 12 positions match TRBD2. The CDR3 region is CASSPPSGREQETQYF. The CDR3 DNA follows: TGTGCCAGCAGCCCCCCTAGCGGGAGGGAACAAGAGACCCAGTACTTC.